This T cell receptor beta chain appears in the sequencing data of a study of OX40 agonist ivuxolimab in advanced cancers. For the study in its entirety: Ivuxolimab was an agonistic, fully human IgG2 monoclonal antibody directed against OX40 (CD134), a costimulatory receptor. Intravenous ivuxolimab was administered to patients every 2 weeks at six dose levels: 0.01, 0.1, 0.3, 1.5, 3 and 10 mg/kg. Among the roughly 52 dose-escalation patients, some 19 had hepatocellular carcinoma, roughly 15 melanoma, 9 renal cell carcinoma and 9 head and neck cancer. The dose-escalation cohort was almost 85% male with a mean age of approximately 60 years, ranging from roughly 20 to 85. Prior anti-PD-1, anti-PD-L1 or anti-CTLA-4 therapy was permitted, and checkpoint inhibitors had been received by about 44% of dose-escalation patients. Three dose-escalation patients achieved partial responses, one with hepatocellular carcinoma and two with cutaneous melanoma. The point of sequencing TCRbeta in the periphery was to test whether ivuxolimab changed TCR sequence diversity and drove clonal T-cell expansion. The paper covers the monotherapy dose-escalation part of the phase I ivuxolimab trial, which included N of about 51 patients. Study-wide findings and limitations: On average, CD8+ T cells showed more expanded clones than CD4+ T cells after ivuxolimab. Antigen specificity was not determined for the clonally expanded peripheral T cells. At doses from 0.1 to 3.0 mg/kg, clonal expansion was seen in both CD4+ and CD8+ blood T cells between baseline and week 6. In the 0.1-3.0 mg/kg groups, partial responders had among the lowest normalized peripheral clonal expansion, particularly in CD8+ T cells. Low levels of normalized T-cell clonal expansion were also seen in some patients who did not respond.

Taken from the germline V gene (reference sequence), the CDR1 and CDR2 loops are LNHDA and SQIVND. The CDR3 numbers 12 residues from cysteine through phenylalanine. The kept DNA is CDR3 alone, 36 bases in frame from the first base. Trimming accounts for 6 bases at V and 11 bases at J, while the number of junction bases matched to no gene is 5. Genomic DNA was isolated from the sorted cells so that the TCRbeta CDR3 region could be sequenced. The immunoSEQ Assay was used to sequence the TCRbeta CDR3 regions. The source is immuneACCESS, and TCRdb retained only in-frame sequences with V and J called. Part of the clones is not carried over; for the studies checked, unresolved V genes explain less than half of this, and the remainder is unexplained. The sample has some 44,000 clones on record, more than 75% of them singletons. The top ten hold under 40% of the sample. Patients with a history of autoimmune disease or receiving systemic immunosuppression were excluded from the trial. Peripheral blood for TCR sequencing was collected from all dose cohorts at baseline, on cycle 4 day 1, and on cycle 7 day 1. The samples were taken from a phase I, first-in-human, multicenter, open-label dose-escalation trial of ivuxolimab. Adults with locally advanced or metastatic head and neck squamous cell, hepatocellular, melanoma or renal cell carcinoma were enrolled in the trial. Before TCR sequencing, CD4+ T cells and CD8+ T cells from peripheral blood were sorted into separate populations.

Concerning this clone itself: No antigen is known for it. Per-base quality was not reported, and no clone a single base away is much larger than it.

The receptor chain draws on TRBV19 and TRBJ1-4; the central 8 bases match TRBD1. This sequence was found in an adult with an advanced solid tumor such as melanoma, head and neck, liver or kidney cancer. Sequenced material: CD4+ or CD8+ T cells sorted from blood, taken in a trial of the OX40 agonist ivuxolimab. The CDR3 has the sequence CASSLGQEKLFF. The sequenced DNA: TGTGCCAGTAGCTTGGGACAGGAGAAACTGTTTTTT.